What follows describes a single T cell receptor (beta chain). The data stem from a study of T cell changes during pregnancy in multiple sclerosis. Germline-derived CDR1 and CDR2 are SGHRS and YFSETQ. The V gene lost 0 bases and the J gene lost 0 bases, with 10 bases spanning the gap. The CDR3 spans 16 residues. The table came from immunoSEQ multiplex PCR; TCRdb's copy has only in-frame clones and leaves some out. The table includes about 44,000 clones, approximately 95% detected once. This sample comprised CD4+ T cells from peripheral blood mononuclear cells, obtained in the first trimester of pregnancy. The clonotype comes from a female donor with multiple sclerosis, enrolled in a pregnancy study. This rearrangement joins TRBV5-1 to TRBJ1-3; D is ambiguous. The CDR3 is CASSLEERFSGNTIYF. CDR3 in DNA: TGCGCCAGCAGCTTGGAAGAGAGATTCTCTGGAAACACCATATATTTT. The full variable domain, in which reference TRBV5-1 and TRBJ1-3 provide the parts outside the CDR3, is KAGVTQTPRYLIKTRGQQVTLSCSPISGHRSVSWYQQTPGQGLQFLFEYFSETQRNKGNFPGRFSGRQFSNSRSEMNVSTLELGDSALYLCASSLEERFSGNTIYFGEGSWLTVV.